This TCR beta chain was identified in a study of early T cells in non-severe SARS-CoV-2 infection. The CDR3 has 15 residues. Trimming cost V 7 bases and J 0 bases, with 18 bases left between them. In germline, CDR1 is SQVTM, CDR2 ANQGSEA. Via MiXCR, TCRdb re-called the 5' RACE reads, giving one row per CDR3 protein. The data show 95,000 to 150,000 distinct CDR3 sequences, 14% to 15% seen once. This clonotype was seen a handful of times. The V gene is TRBV29-1, the J gene TRBJ1-2, with D hard to call. Sequencing was done on a sample of whole blood. This TCR derives from an adult who was a healthcare worker with PCR-confirmed SARS-CoV-2 infection or an uninfected control (not recorded which). The chain's CDR3 is CSALTTKLPNYGYTF. DNA for the CDR3: TGCAGCGCCTTAACCACGAAGCTTCCTAACTATGGCTACACCTTC.